This entry lists 26 T cell receptor beta chains sequenced from one sample in a study of blood T cell repertoires in COVID-19. The repertoire was sequenced with immunoSEQ multiplex PCR; TCRdb's copy has only in-frame clones and lacks some. The table lists about 350,000 clones, about 92% of them singletons. Specimen: peripheral blood. All receptors derive from a woman aged 60 to 75 with COVID-19, enrolled during active disease.

The J gene is TRBJ2-3, the V gene TRBV5-4, with 13 bases aligning to TRBD2. The germline CDR1 and CDR2 sequences are SGHNT and YYREEE (reference sequence). The CDR3 has 17 residues. V trimming: 2 bases; J trimming: 5 bases; junction bases outside the gene matches: 8. As DNA, the CDR3 is TGTGCCAGCAGCTTTTTCCCGGGACTAGCGGGGAAAGATACGCAGTATTTT. Translation gives CASSFFPGLAGKDTQYF.

In its sample, this clone was seen a few times. The genes are TRBV27 and TRBJ2-7, with 10 bases fitting TRBD2. The V and J ends lost 8 bases and 3 bases, in that order; junction bases with no gene match: 10. The CDR3 covers 15 residues. Per germline, CDR1 MNHEY and CDR2 SMNVEV (reference sequence). CDR3 amino acids: CASSPQRGGIYEQYF. The CDR3 coding sequence is TGTGCCAGCTCCCCTCAGCGGGGGGGGATCTACGAGCAGTACTTC.

The chain recombines TRBV11-2 with TRBJ2-1, with 11 bases fitting TRBD2. The J segment lost 6 bases and the V segment lost 5 bases, leaving 6 bases of the junction unmatched. Germline V gene data show CDR1 as SGHAT and CDR2 as FQNNGV. This CDR3 contains 15 residues. CDR3 in amino acids: CASSKPTSGVNEQFF. The CDR3 DNA follows: TGTGCCAGCAGCAAACCGACTAGCGGGGTCAATGAGCAGTTCTTC.

The chain joins TRBV4-1 to TRBJ2-3, with 8 bases identical to TRBD1. Germline V gene data show CDR1 as MGHRA and CDR2 as YSYEKL. V dropped 2 bases and J dropped 0; count of bases not matched to a gene: 4. The CDR3 covers 16 residues. The CDR3 reads CASSQYGQGSTDTQYF. The CDR3 bases are TGCGCCAGCAGCCAATACGGACAGGGAAGCACAGATACGCAGTATTTT.

The CDR3 nucleotides read TGTGCCAGCAGCCGGGAGGGACAGGGGAATGGCTACACCTTC. Its translation is CASSREGQGNGYTF. The rearrangement uses TRBV25-1 and TRBJ1-2; the match to TRBD1 covers 10 bases. The CDR3 consists of 14 residues. Per germline, CDR1 MGHDK and CDR2 SYGVNS. Trimming at V came to 6 bases and at J to 6 bases, leaving 7 bases not matched to a gene.

V gene TRBV2 combines with J gene TRBJ1-6, with D maybe TRBD1 (6 bases). CDR3 length: 15 amino acids. V was shortened by 7 bases and J by 4 bases, with 14 bases between the two germline ends. The germline V gene has CDR1 SNHLY and CDR2 FYNNEI. The CDR3 loop reads CASTGGGWYNSPLHF. The CDR3 DNA follows: TGTGCCAGCACCGGCGGGGGCTGGTATAATTCACCCCTCCACTTT.

This clone was counted between two and nine times. This chain joins TRBV6-6 and TRBJ2-7; TRBD1 agrees at 8 bases. Germline assignment: CDR1 MNHNY and CDR2 SVGAGI (reference sequence). V lost 4 bases, J lost 6 bases, and 11 bases stayed unmatched. The CDR3 sequence is 15 residues long. CDR3 nucleotides: TGTGCCAGCAGTTCCCCCGACAGGGGAGGACCCGAGCAGTACTTC. Its protein is CASSSPDRGGPEQYF.

The chain carries TRBV5-1 and TRBJ2-2; a possible D gene is TRBD1 (5 bases). The CDR3 has 14 residues. Germline V gene lookup returns CDR1 SGHRS and CDR2 YFSETQ. V was trimmed by 4 bases and J by 0 bases, leaving 7 bases between them. CDR3 DNA: TGCGCCAGCAGCCCGACAGCGAACACCGGGGAGCTGTTTTTT. This encodes CASSPTANTGELFF.

The chain links TRBV27 to TRBJ1-2; D not certain. Trimming removed 5 bases at V and 8 bases at J, with 12 bases between. The CDR3 runs to 12 residues. Germline V CDR1 and CDR2: MNHEY, SMNVEV (reference sequence). The CDR3 loop is CASSPTGGGYTF. Written as DNA, the CDR3 is TGTGCCAGCAGTCCAACGGGTGGCGGCTACACCTTC.

The chain recombines TRBV19 with TRBJ2-1; 10 bases line up with TRBD2. The junction had 9 bases not matched to a gene; V was cut back by 4 bases and J by 6 bases. CDR1 and CDR2 from the germline V gene are LNHDA and SQIVND (reference sequence). CDR3 length: 16 amino acids. As DNA, the CDR3 is TGTGCCAGTAGTAGGCCCCCTAGCGGGGGTGGCAATGAGCAGTTCTTC. Its protein product is CASSRPPSGGGNEQFF. Drawing the rest from reference TRBV19 and TRBJ2-1, the complete variable domain is DGGITQSPKYLFRKEGQNVTLSCEQNLNHDAMYWYRQDPGQGLRLIYYSQIVNDFQKGDIAEGYSVSREKKESFPLTVTSAQKNPTAFYLCASSRPPSGGGNEQFFGPGTRLTVL.

The chain recombines TRBV11-3 with TRBJ1-1; D is unresolved. Trimming took 2 bases from V and 4 from J, leaving 8 bases between them. CDR3 length: 13 residues. CDR1 SGHNT and CDR2 YENEEA come from the germline V gene. CDR3 loop: CASSLTQITEAFF. CDR3 DNA sequence: TGTGCCAGCAGCTTAACACAGATCACTGAAGCTTTCTTT.

This sequence joins TRBV10-3 and TRBJ1-6; no clear D. The ends were cut back, 8 bases at V and 7 bases at J, with 12 bases in the middle. Germline V gene data show CDR1 as ENHRY and CDR2 as SYGVKD. The CDR3 is made up of 13 amino acids. The CDR3 protein is CAIAETGNSPLHF. For the CDR3, the DNA is TGTGCCATCGCGGAAACGGGGAATTCACCCCTCCACTTT.

In this sample, this clone turned up once. The rearrangement joins TRBV25-1 to TRBJ1-2; D uncertain. V was cut by 2 bases and J by 4 bases, with 8 bases left in between. Germline V gene data show CDR1 as MGHDK and CDR2 as SYGVNS. This CDR3 contains 13 residues. CDR3 loop: CASSEVSSYGYTF. In nucleotides, the CDR3 is TGTGCCAGCAGTGAAGTGAGTTCCTATGGCTACACCTTC.

The CDR3 region is CASSTNPSGGGSYTF. As DNA, the CDR3 is TGTGCCAGCAGTACTAACCCTTCCGGGGGTGGGAGCTACACCTTC. This chain links TRBV28 with TRBJ1-2, with D perhaps matching TRBD1 (5 bases). This CDR3 comprises 15 residues. Germline V gene data show CDR1 as MDHEN and CDR2 as SYDVKM. V dropped 5 bases and J dropped 9 bases, with 22 bases sitting between them.

V is TRBV9 and J is TRBJ1-1; D possibly corresponds to TRBD1 (5 bases). The germline V gene encodes CDR1 SGDLS and CDR2 YYNGEE. Trimming took off 0 bases at V and 4 bases at J, with 10 bases between the two ends. This CDR3 is 14 amino acids long. CDR3 sequence reads: CASSVAGGVTEAFF. CDR3 in DNA: TGTGCCAGCAGCGTAGCTGGGGGGGTCACTGAAGCTTTCTTT.

The V call is TRBV2, the J call TRBJ2-3, with D perhaps TRBD2 (6 bases). Germline V CDR1 and CDR2: SNHLY, FYNNEI. The CDR3 extends over 12 amino acids. Trimming shortened V by 3 bases and J by 8 bases, and 9 bases separated the two germline ends. CDR3 coding DNA: TGTGCCAGCAGTGAGGCGGGGCGTACGCAGTATTTT. This sequence encodes CASSEAGRTQYF.

This clone is a singleton in its sample. The rearrangement joins TRBV30 to TRBJ1-5, with D possibly matching TRBD1 (6 bases). The length of the CDR3 is 15 residues. Trimming took off 2 bases at V and 9 bases at J, with 20 bases between the two ends. Per germline, CDR1 GTSNPN and CDR2 SVGIG (reference sequence). DNA for the CDR3: TGTGCCTGGAGTTACGGACAGTCCTCTTTAGGGCCCCAGCATTTT. Amino acids: CAWSYGQSSLGPQHF.

The chain carries TRBV5-1 and TRBJ2-7; D may be TRBD1 (6 bases). V lost 1 base to trimming and J lost 5 bases, with 13 bases between them. The germline V gene has CDR1 SGHRS and CDR2 YFSETQ. The CDR3 is 14 residues long. The CDR3 loop is CASSLRQGQHEQYF. CDR3 nucleotide sequence: TGCGCCAGCAGCTTGCGGCAGGGGCAGCACGAGCAGTACTTC. Supplemented by reference TRBV5-1 and TRBJ2-7, the full variable domain reads KAGVTQTPRYLIKTRGQQVTLSCSPISGHRSVSWYQQTPGQGLQFLFEYFSETQRNKGNFPGRFSGRQFSNSRSEMNVSTLELGDSALYLCASSLRQGQHEQYFGPGTRLTVT.

The rearrangement joins TRBV30 to TRBJ1-6; no firm D call. The length of the CDR3 is 13 residues. V lost 7 bases and J lost 4, with 11 bases in between. Per germline, CDR1 GTSNPN and CDR2 SVGIG (reference sequence). The CDR3: CASSGEYNSPLHF. The DNA for the CDR3 is TGTGCCTCTTCTGGGGAGTATAATTCACCCCTCCACTTT.

V and J are TRBV28 and TRBJ1-2; D not resolved. Germline CDR1 and CDR2: MDHEN and SYDVKM. Between the trimmed V and J ends, which lost 1 base and 5 bases, there was a span of 14 bases. The CDR3 consists of 15 residues. The CDR3 coding sequence is TGTGCCAGCAGTTTATCGCCACAACCACAGTATGGCTACACCTTC. Amino acids: CASSLSPQPQYGYTF.

The V call is TRBV7-9, the J call TRBJ2-3, with 8 bases identical to TRBD1. J lost 3 bases, V lost 5 bases, and 4 bases had no gene match. Germline-derived CDR1 and CDR2 are SEHNR and FQNEAQ (reference sequence). This CDR3 is built from 14 residues. The CDR3 bases are TGTGCCAGCAGCGCAGGGGGCTGGACAGATACGCAGTATTTT. It translates to CASSAGGWTDTQYF.

V gene TRBV11-2 combines with J gene TRBJ1-4, with 11 bases matching TRBD1. After removal of 5 bases from V and 8 bases from J, the junction contained 4 bases not matched to a gene. This CDR3 is built from 14 residues. Germline CDR1 SGHAT, CDR2 FQNNGV. CDR3 region: CASSPDRGREKLFF. In DNA, the CDR3 is TGTGCCAGCAGCCCGGACAGGGGGCGAGAAAAACTGTTTTTT.

The chain carries TRBV2 and TRBJ2-1; no reliable D call. V was pared by 7 bases and J by 8 bases, with 21 bases between. The CDR3 covers 15 residues. The germline gives CDR1 SNHLY, CDR2 FYNNEI. The CDR3 DNA follows: TGTGCCAGCAAATATAGTTACCAACCTAGTTATGAGCAGTTCTTC. Its translation is CASKYSYQPSYEQFF.

The chain combines TRBV11-2 with TRBJ1-4; a possible D gene is TRBD1 (6 bases). This CDR3 comprises 14 residues. V was cut by 8 bases and J by 7 bases, with 17 bases left in between. CDR1 SGHAT and CDR2 FQNNGV come from the germline V gene. The CDR3 nucleotides are TGTGCCAGCGGCAGAGGGGGAATGGGTGAAAAACTGTTTTTT. Residues: CASGRGGMGEKLFF.

The genes are TRBV11-2 and TRBJ2-7; possibly TRBD1 for D (7 bases). V lost 2 bases, J lost 3 bases, and 14 bases lay in between. In germline, CDR1 is SGHAT, CDR2 FQNNGV. CDR3 length: 15 residues. In nucleotides, the CDR3 is TGTGCCAGCAGCTTATCGGGGCAGGGGGGCTACGAGCAGTACTTC. Its translation: CASSLSGQGGYEQYF.

J is TRBJ1-6 and V is TRBV3-1 (or the pseudogene TRBV3-2); D is unresolved. Germline V gene data show CDR1 as LGHDT and CDR2 as YNNKEL (reference sequence). CDR3 length: 15 residues. V was clipped by 1 base and J by 4 bases, with 8 bases between them. CDR3 loop: CASSQGQTYNSPLHF. In nucleotides, the CDR3 is TGTGCCAGCAGCCAAGGGCAGACTTATAATTCACCCCTCCACTTT.